This TCR beta chain was captured by sequencing in a study of CD8 T cells in ankylosing spondylitis. The sample holds a few counts of this clonotype. TCRdb ran MiXCR on the 5' RACE reads and lists one entry per CDR3 protein. This table has around 340,000 distinct CDR3 sequences, more than 20% appearing once. This TCR came from a male donor with ankylosing spondylitis or in good health (not recorded which). Specimen: blood, either unsorted or a sorted T cell fraction (not recorded which).

The CDR3 nucleotides are TGCAGCGTTGAAGATTACGGCTACGAGCAGTACTTC. Translation gives CSVEDYGYEQYF. The V call is TRBV29-1, the J call TRBJ2-7; D remains ambiguous. This CDR3 region has 12 residues. Germline CDR1 reads SQVTM; CDR2 reads ANQGSEA. With 0 bases removed from V and 3 bases from J, the gap between germline ends came to 6 bases.